These 11 T cell receptor beta chains share one sample of origin, sequenced in a study of blood T cell repertoires in COVID-19. Clones were sequenced by immunoSEQ multiplex PCR, and TCRdb holds only the in-frame ones, with some missing. This table holds a few hundred thousand clones, less than 90% found once. Sequenced: PBMCs or T cells enriched from blood (not recorded which). The receptor set was obtained from a woman in her 30s who had recovered from COVID-19.

J is TRBJ2-7 and V is TRBV21-1; TRBD1, the table's D call, lacks a check against the DNA. TRBV21-1 corresponds to a pseudogene. The CDR3 has 16 residues. In DNA, the CDR3 is TGTGCCAGCAGCAAAGTTCGACAGTTTTACTCCTACGAGCAGTACTTC. Protein sequence: CASSKVRQFYSYEQYF.

V usage is TRBV11-3 and J usage is TRBJ2-7, with D uncertain. Germline V gene data show CDR1 as SGHNT and CDR2 as YENEEA. There are 14 residues in the CDR3. The ends were cut back, 1 base at V and 0 bases at J, with 7 bases in the middle. The DNA of the CDR3 is TGTGCCAGCAGCTTAGCGGCGGCCTCCTACGAGCAGTACTTC. Its translation is CASSLAAASYEQYF.

J is TRBJ2-5 and V is TRBV6-1, with 9 nucleotides matching TRBD2. Germline CDR1 and CDR2: MNHNS and SASEGT. V was clipped by 4 bases and J by 4 bases; unmatched bases: 16. The CDR3 contains 18 residues. The CDR3 is CASSVYGDPRLAVETQYF. Written as DNA, the CDR3 is TGTGCCAGCAGTGTTTATGGAGATCCCCGACTAGCGGTAGAGACCCAGTACTTC.

J is TRBJ2-1 and V is TRBV27, with D possibly matching TRBD2 (6 bases). The ends were cut back, 3 bases at V and 5 bases at J, with 14 bases in the middle. This CDR3 is 15 amino acids long. The germline CDR1 and CDR2 sequences are MNHEY and SMNVEV (reference sequence). The CDR3 loop is CASSFETRWDNEQFF. Written as DNA, the CDR3 is TGTGCCAGCAGTTTCGAGACTAGGTGGGACAATGAGCAGTTCTTC.

This chain connects TRBV10-3 to TRBJ2-4; 7 bases map to TRBD1. With V trimmed by 4 bases and J by 6 bases, 9 bases remained unmatched. Germline V lookup: CDR1 ENHRY, CDR2 SYGVKD. This CDR3 is built from 15 residues. This chain's CDR3 is CAISVATGLGNIQYF. Written as DNA, the CDR3 is TGTGCCATCAGTGTCGCGACAGGGCTGGGAAACATTCAGTACTTC.

This clone showed up just once. The J gene is TRBJ1-1, the V gene TRBV6-5, with 8 bases matching TRBD1. Germline CDR1 and CDR2: MNHEY and SVGAGI. This CDR3 has 14 amino acids. V dropped 4 bases and J dropped 5; count of bases not matched to a gene: 6. The CDR3 nucleotides read TGTGCCAGCAGTTGGGACAGGATAATGACTGAAGCTTTCTTT. This gives the protein CASSWDRIMTEAFF.

The chain links TRBV9 to TRBJ2-1, with TRBD2 identical over 8 bases. Germline V gene data show CDR1 as SGDLS and CDR2 as YYNGEE. V trimming: 0 bases; J trimming: 0 bases; junction bases outside the gene matches: 5. The CDR3 covers 17 residues. The CDR3 sequence: CASSVVGLGASYNEQFF. The CDR3 DNA follows: TGTGCCAGCAGCGTAGTGGGACTAGGGGCCTCCTACAATGAGCAGTTCTTC. Full variable domain (rest looked up from reference TRBV9 and TRBJ2-1): DSGVTQTPKHLITATGQRVTLRCSPRSGDLSVYWYQQSLDQGLQFLIQYYNGEERAKGNILERFSAQQFPDLHSELNLSSLELGDSALYFCASSVVGLGASYNEQFFGPGTRLTVL.

J is TRBJ2-1 and V is TRBV28; TRBD2 might be the D (7 bases). Trimming stripped 4 bases from V and 2 bases from J, with 12 bases between. The CDR3 is 15 residues long. The germline gives CDR1 MDHEN, CDR2 SYDVKM. This CDR3 reads CASSSQGGTYNEQFF. The CDR3 DNA is TGTGCCAGCAGTTCACAGGGAGGGACCTACAATGAGCAGTTCTTC.

The J gene is TRBJ2-7, the V gene TRBV5-6; D call uncertain. The germline V gene has CDR1 SGHDT and CDR2 YYEEEE. This CDR3 has 12 residues. V gave up 2 bases and J gave up 4 bases, with 7 bases separating them. CDR3 protein: CASSFGLYEQYF. CDR3 DNA: TGTGCCAGCAGCTTTGGCCTTTACGAGCAGTACTTC.

The chain combines TRBV9 with TRBJ1-2; TRBD1 aligns across 7 bases. V trimming: 3 bases; J trimming: 8 bases; junction bases outside the gene matches: 10. Germline assignment: CDR1 SGDLS and CDR2 YYNGEE. CDR3 length: 14 residues. CDR3 in amino acids: CASSERTGVGGYTF. The CDR3 nucleotides are TGTGCCAGCAGCGAACGAACAGGGGTGGGAGGCTACACCTTC. The full variable domain, completed using reference TRBV9 and TRBJ1-2, is DSGVTQTPKHLITATGQRVTLRCSPRSGDLSVYWYQQSLDQGLQFLIQYYNGEERAKGNILERFSAQQFPDLHSELNLSSLELGDSALYFCASSERTGVGGYTFGSGTRLTVV.

The table lists this clone with a count of one. V usage is TRBV9 and J usage is TRBJ2-6; possible D gene TRBD2, 5 bases. Germline lookup yields CDR1 SGDLS and CDR2 YYNGEE. The V and J ends lost 9 bases and 1 base respectively, with 14 bases between them. This CDR3 comprises 15 residues. CDR3 coding DNA: TGTGCCACCCAGAGGCCGGGATCTGGGGCCAACGTCCTGACTTTC. This encodes CATQRPGSGANVLTF.